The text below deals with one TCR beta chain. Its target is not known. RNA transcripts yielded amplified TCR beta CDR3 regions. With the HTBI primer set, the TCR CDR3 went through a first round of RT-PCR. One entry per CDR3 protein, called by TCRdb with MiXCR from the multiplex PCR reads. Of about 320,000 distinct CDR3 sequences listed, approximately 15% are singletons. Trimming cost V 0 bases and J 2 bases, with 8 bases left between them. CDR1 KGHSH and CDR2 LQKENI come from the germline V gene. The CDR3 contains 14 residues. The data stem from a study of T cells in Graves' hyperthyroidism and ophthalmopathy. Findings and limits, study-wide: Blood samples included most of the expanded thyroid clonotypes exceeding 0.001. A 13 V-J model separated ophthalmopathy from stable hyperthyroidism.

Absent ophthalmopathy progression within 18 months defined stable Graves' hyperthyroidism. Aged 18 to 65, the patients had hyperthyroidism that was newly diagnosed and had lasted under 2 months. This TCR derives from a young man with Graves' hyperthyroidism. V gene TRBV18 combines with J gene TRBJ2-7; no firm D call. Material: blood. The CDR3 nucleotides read TGTGCCAGCTCACCACCGCCCAAGGCCTACGAGCAGTACTTC. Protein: CASSPPPKAYEQYF.